This is a list of T cell receptor beta chains from one sample in a study of blood T cell repertoires in COVID-19. Some clones are missing from TCRdb's copy, which holds only in-frame ones; the method was immunoSEQ multiplex PCR. The profile covers more than 300,000 clones, with approximately 91% appearing a single time and about 7% taken by the ten largest. Material for sequencing was peripheral blood. The receptors shown here come from a woman aged 70-85 years with COVID-19, enrolled during active disease. Each CDR3 is given with its conserved first and last residue. D genes are given only for firm matches. Only part of the rows carry a size: once, few, many, or a class if the clone is expanded.

d_gene,v_gene,j_gene,abundance,CDR3nt,CDR3aa
-,TRBV6-5,TRBJ1-3,once,TGTGCCAGCAGTTCGGGTCCTAGCTCTGGAAACACCATATATTTT,CASSSGPSSGNTIYF
-,TRBV28,TRBJ2-7,-,TGTGCCAGACCGATTCAGGGGCCCCGACGGAACCGTAGATACTACGAGCAGTACTTC,CARPIQGPRRNRRYYEQYF
-,TRBV29-1,TRBJ1-1,many,TGCAGCGCCGAGCGGGGATTCGACACTGAAGCTTTCTTT,CSAERGFDTEAFF
-,TRBV6-6,TRBJ1-5,-,TGTGCCAGCACGTACTCTAGTTACGGGAGCAATCAGCCCCAGCATTTT,CASTYSSYGSNQPQHF
TRBD1,TRBV28,TRBJ2-7,-,TGTGCCAGCAGTACAGGGGGAGCCTACGAGCAGTACTTC,CASSTGGAYEQYF
TRBD2,TRBV11-2,TRBJ2-1,-,TGTGCCAGCAGCTTACGGACTAGCGGGGGGTTGAGGGTCTACAATGAGCAGTTCTTC,CASSLRTSGGLRVYNEQFF
TRBD2,TRBV7-8,TRBJ2-3,-,TGTGCCAGCAGCTTGTCGGCGTCGAGCGGGGGTGGAGATACGCAGTATTTT,CASSLSASSGGGDTQYF
-,TRBV7-7,TRBJ2-1,-,TGTGCCAGCAGCTTAGAGACAGGCTCCTACAATGAGCAGTTCTTC,CASSLETGSYNEQFF
-,TRBV2,TRBJ2-5,-,TGTGCCAGCAGTGGGAGGGACGGAGAGACCCAGTACTTC,CASSGRDGETQYF
-,TRBV5-6,TRBJ2-1,-,TGTGCCAGCAGCTTAAGGGGCCCCAATGAGCAGTTCTTC,CASSLRGPNEQFF
TRBD1,TRBV5-6,TRBJ2-3,-,TGTGCCAGCAGCTCTGGACAGGCCGTTGGGACAGATACGCAGTATTTT,CASSSGQAVGTDTQYF
TRBD1,TRBV5-1,TRBJ2-3,once,TGCGCCAGCAGCTCAATCGGGACAGGGATAAATACGCAGTATTTT,CASSSIGTGINTQYF
-,TRBV5-1,TRBJ2-1,-,TGCGCCAGCAGCTTGGGTACCGGGGATGAGCAGTTCTTC,CASSLGTGDEQFF
TRBD1,TRBV5-8,TRBJ2-7,-,TGTGCCAGCAGCCGGGACAGGGGAGCCTACGAGCAGTACTTC,CASSRDRGAYEQYF
TRBD2,TRBV5-1,TRBJ2-3,once,TGCGCCAGCAGCCTCCTAGCGGTCAGCACAGATACGCAGTATTTT,CASSLLAVSTDTQYF
TRBD1,TRBV9,TRBJ1-4,-,TGTGCCAGCAGCGTAGAGGGGACAGGGAACGAAAAACTGTTTTTT,CASSVEGTGNEKLFF
-,TRBV15,TRBJ1-1,-,TGTGCCACCAGCCGGGCAGGGGTTCTAAGGACTGAAGCTTTCTTT,CATSRAGVLRTEAFF
TRBD1,TRBV3-1/TRBV3-2,TRBJ2-7,-,TGTGCCAGCAGCCTGACAGGGGGGCGCCAGTACTTC,CASSLTGGRQYF
-,TRBV6-5,TRBJ2-7,-,TGTGCCAGCAGGTCGGGGACATTCTCCTACGAGCAGTACTTC,CASRSGTFSYEQYF
-,TRBV18,TRBJ1-6,-,TGTGCCAGCTCGCTAAGAAAAAGCGATTCACCCCTCCACTTT,CASSLRKSDSPLHF
-,TRBV13,TRBJ1-1,-,TGTGCCAGCAGGAGGGGAGGCACTGAAGCTTTCTTT,CASRRGGTEAFF
TRBD1,TRBV9,TRBJ1-2,once,TGTGCCAGCAGCGTAGGAGGGCAGGGGGGCTATGGCTACACCTTC,CASSVGGQGGYGYTF
TRBD1,TRBV10-3,TRBJ1-4,-,TGTGCCATCAGTGAAGGACAGGAAAATGAAAAACTGTTTTTT,CAISEGQENEKLFF
-,TRBV10-2,TRBJ1-2,-,TGCGCCAGCAGTGAGGGGGACAAAGGGGGCTATGGCTACACCTTC,CASSEGDKGGYGYTF
-,TRBV24-1,TRBJ1-2,-,TGTGCCACCAGTGATTTTAGTGGCTACACCTTC,CATSDFSGYTF
TRBD2,TRBV6-4,TRBJ2-3,-,TGTGCCAGCAGTGAGAAGGGTGGGAGGGGCCGAGATACGCAGTATTTT,CASSEKGGRGRDTQYF
-,TRBV25-1,TRBJ2-5,-,TGTGCCAGCAGTTGGGGGGGCACCCAGTACTTC,CASSWGGTQYF
-,TRBV6-5,TRBJ1-5,-,TGTGCCAGCAGAGGGACGGGGGAGGAGCAGCCCCAGCATTTT,CASRGTGEEQPQHF
-,TRBV9,TRBJ1-1,-,TGTGCCAGCAGCGTAGAGAGGGCCAACACTGAAGCTTTCTTT,CASSVERANTEAFF
-,TRBV7-9,TRBJ1-4,-,TGTGCCAGCATAGGGGATCGGACTAATGAAAAACTGTTTTTT,CASIGDRTNEKLFF
-,TRBV19,TRBJ2-4,once,TGTGCCAGTAGTATGAAGGAGGCCAAAAACATTCAGTACTTC,CASSMKEAKNIQYF
TRBD1,TRBV5-6,TRBJ2-1,-,TGTGCCAGCAGCCTCTACAGGGGCCTCAATGAGCAGTTCTTC,CASSLYRGLNEQFF
-,TRBV30,TRBJ1-6,-,TGTGCCTCCCGGCCCGGGGGTAATTTTAATTCACCCCTCCACTTT,CASRPGGNFNSPLHF
-,TRBV11-3,TRBJ2-7,-,TGTGCCAGCAGCTTATCCGGGGACGAGCAGTACTTC,CASSLSGDEQYF
-,TRBV2,TRBJ2-2,once,TGTGCCAGCACCGAGCTGGTTCCGGACACCGGGGAGCTGTTTTTT,CASTELVPDTGELFF
TRBD1,TRBV30,TRBJ1-3,-,TGTGCCTGGAGTGTATTCCGGACAGGGGGCTTTGGAAACACCATATATTTT,CAWSVFRTGGFGNTIYF
-,TRBV6-2/TRBV6-3,TRBJ2-6,-,TGTGCCAGCAGTCAGGGATTTCTTAGTAACGTCCTGACTTTC,CASSQGFLSNVLTF
-,TRBV19,TRBJ1-1,-,TGTGCCAGTACTTGGGCGGGGAACACTGAAGCTTTCTTT,CASTWAGNTEAFF
TRBD1,TRBV6-1,TRBJ1-2,-,TGTGCCAGCAGTGAAGACAGGGGTTTCTATGGCTACACCTTC,CASSEDRGFYGYTF
-,TRBV14,TRBJ2-5,-,TGTGCCAGCAGCCAAGAAAGTCGGTGGGAGCTAATAGAGACCCAGTACTTC,CASSQESRWELIETQYF